These 24 T cell receptor beta chains were sequenced from one sample in a study of blood T cell repertoires in COVID-19. Libraries were prepared by immunoSEQ multiplex PCR; TCRdb keeps only in-frame clonotypes and omits some of them. This sample has 150,000 to 200,000 clones, with around 85% found just once. Sequenced sample: peripheral blood. The receptors here all came from a man in his fifties or sixties with acute or convalescent COVID-19.

V and J are TRBV5-1 and TRBJ2-7, with D possibly being TRBD2 (5 bases). Per germline, CDR1 SGHRS and CDR2 YFSETQ. V gave up 0 bases and J gave up 2 bases, with 6 bases separating them. This CDR3 region has 13 residues. The CDR3 sequence: CASSLAGTYEQYF. CDR3 DNA sequence: TGCGCCAGCAGCTTGGCGGGGACCTACGAGCAGTACTTC.

The chain recombines TRBV5-1 with TRBJ2-3; 8 nucleotides line up with TRBD2. This CDR3 region has 15 residues. The V segment lost 3 bases and the J segment 1 base; nucleotides outside the gene matches: 4. In germline, CDR1 is SGHRS, CDR2 YFSETQ. The CDR3: CASSSSAGGTDTQYF. The CDR3 DNA follows: TGCGCCAGCAGCTCATCAGCGGGAGGCACAGATACGCAGTATTTT. The variable domain in full, with the rest retrieved from reference TRBV5-1 and TRBJ2-3, is KAGVTQTPRYLIKTRGQQVTLSCSPISGHRSVSWYQQTPGQGLQFLFEYFSETQRNKGNFPGRFSGRQFSNSRSEMNVSTLELGDSALYLCASSSSAGGTDTQYFGPGTRLTVL.

The CDR3 DNA sequence: TGTGCCTTACAGGGTCAGGAGGCTAACTATGGCTACACCTTC. This gives the protein CALQGQEANYGYTF. The V gene is TRBV28, the J gene TRBJ1-2; D is perhaps TRBD1 (6 bases). V lost 11 bases and J 0 bases, leaving 16 bases between the germline ends. This CDR3 contains 14 residues. The germline gives CDR1 MDHEN, CDR2 SYDVKM.

CDR3 nucleotide sequence: TGCGCCAGCAGCCAAGATAGGAGGGACAGGAATTCACCCCTCCACTTT. It yields the protein CASSQDRRDRNSPLHF. This chain uses TRBV4-1 with TRBJ1-6; 8 nucleotides match TRBD1. The CDR3 extends over 16 amino acids. Germline-derived CDR1 and CDR2 are MGHRA and YSYEKL. With 0 bases clipped from V and 7 bases from J, the junction kept 5 bases outside the gene matches.

A remark on this clone: Other DNA sequences within the sample encode an identical CDR3. J is TRBJ1-3 and V is TRBV6-5; TRBD1 aligns across 8 bases. V trimming: 5 bases; J trimming: 7 bases; junction bases outside the gene matches: 7. CDR3 length equals 14 residues. Germline V gene data show CDR1 as MNHEY and CDR2 as SVGAGI. CDR3: CASSRTGSGNTIYF. The CDR3 DNA reads TGTGCCAGCAGTCGGACAGGGTCGGGCAACACCATATATTTT.

CDR3 sequence (DNA): TGCGCCAGCAGCCCCCCGGGACAGAATTCACCCCTCCACTTT. The encoded protein is CASSPPGQNSPLHF. This chain connects TRBV5-1 to TRBJ1-6; the match to TRBD1 covers 7 bases. Trimming at V came to 4 bases and at J to 7 bases, leaving 5 bases not matched to a gene. The V gene's germline CDR1 is SGHRS and CDR2 YFSETQ. This CDR3 contains 14 residues.

The chain recombines TRBV28 with TRBJ2-2; possible D gene TRBD2, 6 bases. The CDR3 spans 16 residues. Germline loops: CDR1 MDHEN, CDR2 SYDVKM. V lost 3 bases, J lost 4 bases, and 15 bases lay in between. CDR3 sequence: CASSLRGGTSTGELFF. The DNA of the CDR3 is TGTGCCAGCAGTTTGAGGGGCGGGACGAGCACCGGGGAGCTGTTTTTT.

The chain carries TRBV6-5 and TRBJ1-3; D is undetermined. Trimming removed 0 bases at V and 2 bases at J, with 8 bases between. The CDR3 spans 15 residues. CDR1 is MNHEY, CDR2 SVGAGI, per germline. As DNA, the CDR3 is TGTGCCAGCAGTTACTCGGCGGTCCCTGGAAACACCATATATTTT. Translated: CASSYSAVPGNTIYF.

The chain recombines TRBV15 with TRBJ2-1; D is possibly TRBD2 (5 bases). The ends were cut back, 3 bases at V and 5 bases at J, with 8 bases in the middle. The germline V gene encodes CDR1 LNHNV and CDR2 YYDKDF (reference sequence). The CDR3 is 13 residues long. The DNA of the CDR3 is TGTGCCACCAGCAGTCGGCGGGACAATGAGCAGTTCTTC. This sequence encodes CATSSRRDNEQFF.

The count of this clone is one. The V gene is TRBV19, the J gene TRBJ2-2; 10 bases agree with TRBD2. The V gene end was trimmed by 5 bases and the J gene end by 5 bases; junction bases not matched to a gene: 5. The CDR3 has 15 residues. Germline V CDR1 and CDR2: LNHDA, SQIVND (reference sequence). The CDR3 sequence: CASSPSGRGTGELFF. CDR3 DNA sequence: TGTGCCAGTAGTCCTAGCGGGAGAGGTACCGGGGAGCTGTTTTTT.

The chain recombines TRBV28 with TRBJ1-4; TRBD1 aligns across 9 bases. CDR1 is MDHEN and CDR2 is SYDVKM in the germline V gene. The CDR3 covers 14 residues. The V and J ends lost 6 bases and 10 bases, in that order; junction bases with no gene match: 9. Written as DNA, the CDR3 is TGTGCCAGCAGAAAGAGGGACAGGGAAGTAAAACTGTTTTTT. Its translation is CASRKRDREVKLFF. The complete variable domain, with remaining parts taken from reference TRBV28 and TRBJ1-4, reads DVKVTQSSRYLVKRTGEKVFLECVQDMDHENMFWYRQDPGLGLRLIYFSYDVKMKEKGDIPEGYSVSREKKERFSLILESASTNQTSMYLCASRKRDREVKLFFGSGTQLSVL.

The chain recombines TRBV7-9 with TRBJ1-2; 9 bases are shared with TRBD1. Germline values: CDR1 SEHNR, CDR2 FQNEAQ (reference sequence). V lost 5 bases to trimming and J lost 4 bases; unmatched junction nucleotides: 2. This CDR3 is 13 amino acids long. CDR3 nucleotides: TGTGCCAGCAGCGAGACAGGGGGCTATGGCTACACCTTC. This codes for CASSETGGYGYTF.

This chain joins TRBV5-1 and TRBJ2-7, with 9 bases identical to TRBD1. The CDR3 sequence is 16 residues long. Trimming took 4 bases from V and 2 from J; bases not matched to a gene: 10. Germline values: CDR1 SGHRS, CDR2 YFSETQ. CDR3 sequence: CASSGDGTGRAYEQYF. The CDR3 DNA sequence: TGCGCCAGCAGCGGCGACGGGACAGGGAGAGCCTACGAGCAGTACTTC.

This clone came up a few times. The chain links TRBV11-2 to TRBJ2-7, with no clear D. V dropped 0 bases and J dropped 6 bases, with 6 bases sitting between them. Germline lookup yields CDR1 SGHAT and CDR2 FQNNGV. The CDR3 has 12 residues. In DNA, the CDR3 is TGTGCCAGCAGCTTAGATGTCGGCGAGCAGTACTTC. This codes for CASSLDVGEQYF.

The J gene is TRBJ2-3, the V gene TRBV5-4; TRBD2 matches at 8 bases. The CDR3 length is 15 residues. The ends lost 0 bases at V and 1 base at J; junction bases unmatched: 1. Germline-derived CDR1 and CDR2 are SGHNT and YYREEE (reference sequence). The CDR3 DNA reads as TGTGCCAGCAGCTTGGACGGGAGGGGCACAGATACGCAGTATTTT. This codes for CASSLDGRGTDTQYF.

The chain links TRBV7-9 to TRBJ1-3; D might be TRBD1 (5 bases). The CDR3 contains 14 residues. The V end was cut by 5 bases, the J end by 4 bases, with 12 bases between. The germline V gene encodes CDR1 SEHNR and CDR2 FQNEAQ (reference sequence). CDR3 in DNA: TGTGCCAGCAGCGTCCTCGGGGGAGGAAACACCATATATTTT. Translated, it gives CASSVLGGGNTIYF.

This clone has a single count. This rearrangement joins TRBV10-3 to TRBJ2-3; 8 bases match TRBD2. V shed 10 bases and J 2 bases; nucleotides not matched to a gene: 11. Germline lookup yields CDR1 ENHRY and CDR2 SYGVKD. The CDR3 is made up of 15 amino acids. The CDR3 spells CATRIASGFTDTQYF. In DNA, the CDR3 is TGTGCCACCCGAATTGCTAGCGGGTTCACAGATACGCAGTATTTT.

The gene calls are TRBV6-5 and TRBJ2-5, with TRBD2 matching 8 bases. This CDR3 comprises 14 residues. Trimming cost V 4 bases and J 1 base; bases outside gene matches: 2. The germline V gene has CDR1 MNHEY and CDR2 SVGAGI. The chain's CDR3 is CASSLSGSQETQYF. The CDR3 coding sequence is TGTGCCAGCAGTTTAAGCGGGAGCCAAGAGACCCAGTACTTC.

This clone has a handful of counts. CDR3 protein: CASSGTSGIYNTGELFF. In DNA form, the CDR3 reads TGTGCCAGTAGTGGGACTAGCGGGATTTATAACACCGGGGAGCTGTTTTTT. This chain joins TRBV19 and TRBJ2-2; 13 nucleotides align to TRBD2. The V gene's germline CDR1 is LNHDA and CDR2 SQIVND (reference sequence). The length of the CDR3 is 17 residues. V dropped 5 bases and J dropped 2; count of bases not matched to a gene: 5.

The chain links TRBV7-2 to TRBJ2-1, with D possibly being TRBD2 (5 bases). The germline CDR1 and CDR2 sequences are SGHTA and FQGNSA. CDR3 size: 13 residues. V lost 7 bases and J 12 bases, leaving 19 bases between the germline ends. As DNA, the CDR3 is TGTGCCAGCAACTTCATAGAGGGCCGGGGGCAGTTCTTC. Protein: CASNFIEGRGQFF.

The gene calls are TRBV12-5 and TRBJ1-4, with D tentatively TRBD1 (6 bases). Germline CDR1 and CDR2: LGHNT and FRNRAP. The CDR3 has 16 amino acids. The germline V and J ends were trimmed by 4 bases and 7 bases, with 19 bases remaining between them. CDR3 sequence reads: CASGSLTGSGGEKLFF. Here the CDR3 DNA reads TGTGCTAGTGGTTCCCTAACAGGGTCCGGTGGTGAAAAACTGTTTTTT.

V and J are TRBV28 and TRBJ2-1; D perhaps matches TRBD1 (6 bases). Germline V gives CDR1 MDHEN, CDR2 SYDVKM. V dropped 2 bases and J dropped 9 bases, with 17 bases sitting between them. The CDR3 runs 15 residues. The CDR3 region is CASSLRGRMGLEQFF. In DNA form, the CDR3 reads TGTGCCAGCAGTTTAAGGGGGAGAATGGGGCTTGAGCAGTTCTTC.

CDR3 loop: CASSQGYSGANVLTF. Here the CDR3 DNA reads TGCGCCAGCAGCCAAGGTTACTCTGGGGCCAACGTCCTGACTTTC. The J gene is TRBJ2-6, the V gene TRBV4-1, with D uncertain. Per germline, CDR1 MGHRA and CDR2 YSYEKL. The CDR3 extends over 15 amino acids. Trimming removed 1 base from V and 0 bases from J, with 4 bases in between.

The gene calls are TRBV6-5 and TRBJ2-7; 7 nucleotides align to TRBD1. The CDR3 sequence is 15 residues long. Per germline, CDR1 MNHEY and CDR2 SVGAGI. V dropped 2 bases and J dropped 0; count of bases not matched to a gene: 4. This CDR3 reads CASSYATGPSYEQYF. CDR3 DNA sequence: TGTGCCAGCAGTTACGCGACAGGGCCCTCCTACGAGCAGTACTTC.